This T cell receptor beta chain was recorded in a study of T-cell reconstitution after alpha-beta-depleted transplantation in children. Overall study findings and caveats: Several hundred rapidly expanded clones from non-depleted graft cells reportedly supplied alpha-beta T cells about two months post-transplant. Surviving recipient T cells and thymic progenitors produced the high day-60 TCRbeta diversity seen in some patients. A year had passed since transplant, and T-cell counts and diversity by then came mostly from newly produced T cells.

Molecular barcoding with unique molecular identifiers was used for the TCRbeta library. TCRdb independently ran MiXCR on the PCR reads; one entry per CDR3 protein. The data contain 500,000 to 650,000 distinct CDR3 sequences, about an eighth of them singletons. As regards this clonotype: Antigen unknown.

This CDR3 is 14 amino acids long. Germline V gene data show CDR1 as ENHRY and CDR2 as SYGVKD. V was shortened by 2 bases and J by 5 bases, with 13 bases between the two germline ends. The chain uses TRBV10-3 and TRBJ2-7; TRBD1 is a possible D gene (6 bases). This clonotype originated in a female patient between 2 and 15 years old who had a stem cell transplant for aplastic anemia, so the T cells may come from the graft donor. Sequencing used PBMCs, mostly from graft donor cells, obtained 180 days after TCRalphabeta/CD19-depleted stem cell transplant. The CDR3 sequence: CAISEAGAGNEQYF. The CDR3 DNA is TGTGCCATCAGTGAGGCAGGGGCGGGTAACGAGCAGTACTTC.